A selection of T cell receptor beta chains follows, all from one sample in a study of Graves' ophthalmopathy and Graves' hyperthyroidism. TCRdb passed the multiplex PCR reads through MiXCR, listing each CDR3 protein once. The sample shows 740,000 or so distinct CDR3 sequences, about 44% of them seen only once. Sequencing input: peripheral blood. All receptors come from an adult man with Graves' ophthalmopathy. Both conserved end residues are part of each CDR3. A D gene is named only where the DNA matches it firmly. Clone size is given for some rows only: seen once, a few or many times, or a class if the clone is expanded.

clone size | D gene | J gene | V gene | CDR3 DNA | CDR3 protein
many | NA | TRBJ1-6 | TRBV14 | TGTGCCAGCAGCGGCAGGGGCAACTCACCCCTCCACTTT | CASSGRGNSPLHF
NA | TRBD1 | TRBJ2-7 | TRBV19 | TGTGCCAGTAGCAGGAAGGGACAGTGCTTCTACGAGCAGTACTTC | CASSRKGQCFYEQYF
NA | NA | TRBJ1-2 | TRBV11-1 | TGTGCCAGCAGTTTATCCCCCTCCGGCAGATATGGCTACACCTTC | CASSLSPSGRYGYTF
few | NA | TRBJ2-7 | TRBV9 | TGTGCCAGCAGCGTAGATGCTTTCGGGGGCTACGAGCAGTACTTC | CASSVDAFGGYEQYF
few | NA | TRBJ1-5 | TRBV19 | TGTGCCAGTAGTATTGGCCCAGATAGCAATCAGCCCCAGCATTTT | CASSIGPDSNQPQHF
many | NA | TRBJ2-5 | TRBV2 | TGTGCCAGCAAGGGGGGTCCCAACCAAGAGACCCAGTACTTC | CASKGGPNQETQYF
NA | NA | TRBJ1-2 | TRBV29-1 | TGCAGCGTCGGACACATCAATCAGCCGGAAAGCTATGGCTACACCTTC | CSVGHINQPESYGYTF
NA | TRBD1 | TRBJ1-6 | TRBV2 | TGTGCCAGCAGTTTGGTGCGGCAGGGGGCTTCCTATAATTCACCCCTCCACTTT | CASSLVRQGASYNSPLHF
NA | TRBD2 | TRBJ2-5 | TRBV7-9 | TGTGCCAGCAACGACGGACTAGCGGGACAAGAGACCCAGTACTTC | CASNDGLAGQETQYF
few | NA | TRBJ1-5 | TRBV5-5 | TGTGCCAGCAGTTCTCCGGGGACCAATCAGCCCCAGCATTTT | CASSSPGTNQPQHF